This T cell receptor (beta chain) was documented in a study of T-cell reconstitution after alpha-beta-depleted transplantation in children (dated by TCRdb to the mid-2010s). About the investigation overall: Using TCR repertoire profiling, the study quantitatively followed how T-cell immune reconstitution unfolded in children after TCRalphabeta/CD19-depleted allogeneic hematopoietic cell transplantation.

Library construction relied on PCR. Instrument used: Illumina HiSeq 2500. TCR library preparation used molecular barcoding, with unique molecular identifiers applied to normalize quantification of the TCRbeta repertoire. TCRdb reprocessing: public reads trimmed at Q25 with fastp, clones called with MiXCR, in-frame beta chains kept. Entries are consolidated by CDR3 protein sequence, retaining the most common genes and DNA. For this sample there are roughly 170,000 distinct CDR3 sequences; more than 6.5% appear just once. The ten largest clones capture roughly 3% of the sample. There are many counts of this clonotype. Its antigen is still unknown. Nothing much larger sits one base from this clone, and base qualities are not available. Trimming takes 7 bases from V and 1 base from J, and the germline ends sit 22 bases apart. Taken from cysteine to phenylalanine, the CDR3 has 16 residues. The DNA shown is the 48-base CDR3, in frame from base 1. CDR1 and CDR2 are drawn from the germline V gene (reference sequence): DFQATT, SNEGSKA.

The chain links TRBV20-1 with TRBJ1-1; a confident D gene designation cannot be given. The clonotype comes from a human donor who donated a stem cell graft to a child with Wiskott-Aldrich syndrome. This sample comprised PBMCs from the stem cell graft donor, obtained from the stem cell graft. The CDR3 protein: CSGRVVVSDPNTEAFF. At the DNA level, the sequence is TGCAGTGGCCGTGTAGTAGTTTCAGACCCGAACACTGAAGCTTTCTTT.